A selection of T cell receptor beta chains follows, all from one sample in a study of blood T cell repertoires in COVID-19. Generated by immunoSEQ multiplex PCR, the TCRdb table keeps only in-frame clones and is missing some. This table holds some 150,000 clones, 80% found once. The specimen sequenced was peripheral blood. The source of these receptors is a man aged 60 to 69 with acute or convalescent COVID-19. Each CDR3 is given with its conserved first and last residue. The D gene is left open where the match is weak. A clone size is listed for some rows: how often the clone was seen (once, few, many), or a class if it is expanded.

J | V | size | length | D | DNA | CDR3
TRBJ2-3 | TRBV3-1/TRBV3-2 | . | 13 | . | TGTGCCAGCAGCCACGGGGGGCCGTATACGCAGTATTTT | CASSHGGPYTQYF
TRBJ2-5 | TRBV15 | once | 15 | TRBD2 | TGTGCCACCAGCAGAAGAAGCGGGGGAGCGGAGACCCAGTACTTC | CATSRRSGGAETQYF
TRBJ2-5 | TRBV5-6 | . | 14 | . | TGTGCCAGCAGCTTGGGTACAGTCCAAGAGACCCAGTACTTC | CASSLGTVQETQYF
TRBJ1-1 | TRBV11-3 | few | 15 | . | TGTGCCAGCAGCTCGAGCGGCTCCATGAACACTGAAGCTTTCTTT | CASSSSGSMNTEAFF
TRBJ1-1 | TRBV6-5 | many | 13 | TRBD1 | TGTGCCAGCCACTATGACAGGGCCACTGAAGCTTTCTTT | CASHYDRATEAFF
TRBJ1-3 | TRBV19 | . | 14 | . | TGTGCCAGTACGGTTGGGGCCTTCTCTAAGGCCATATATTTT | CASTVGAFSKAIYF
TRBJ2-1 | TRBV9 | . | 16 | TRBD1 | TGTGCCAGCAGCGTAGAAGGACAGGGTGCGGGCAATGAGCAGTTCTTC | CASSVEGQGAGNEQFF
TRBJ2-7 | TRBV18 | . | 15 | TRBD2 | TGTGCCAGCTCACCACGTACTAGCGGGAGATCCGAGCAGTACTTC | CASSPRTSGRSEQYF
TRBJ2-5 | TRBV7-2 | few | 16 | TRBD1 | TGTGCCAGCAGCCAGAGGGACAGGGCAGGGCAAGAGACCCAGTACTTC | CASSQRDRAGQETQYF
TRBJ2-1 | TRBV7-2 | . | 16 | . | TGTGCCAGCAGCTCGCCTGGATTAACGCAGGGCGCTGAGCAGTTCTTC | CASSSPGLTQGAEQFF
TRBJ1-3 | TRBV28 | . | 18 | . | TGTGCCAGCAGTTTAATGGGTCAGGGGAACGTAGCTGGAAACACCATATATTTT | CASSLMGQGNVAGNTIYF
TRBJ2-1 | TRBV7-2 | . | 14 | . | TGTGCCAGCGGAGGACAGAGCTCCTACAATGAGCAGTTCTTC | CASGGQSSYNEQFF
TRBJ1-3 | TRBV19 | . | 14 | TRBD1 | TGTGCCAGTAGTCCAACAGGGGCTGGAAACACCATATATTTT | CASSPTGAGNTIYF
TRBJ1-2 | TRBV6-6 | . | 13 | TRBD1 | TGTGCCAGCAGTGGGACAGGGGAGAATGGCTACACCTTC | CASSGTGENGYTF
TRBJ1-1 | TRBV7-2 | . | 13 | TRBD1 | TGTGCCAGCAGCTCCAACAGGGGAACTGAAGCTTTCTTT | CASSSNRGTEAFF
TRBJ2-3 | TRBV4-3 | . | 14 | . | TGCGCCAGCAGCCAAGCCCCGGGGACAGATACGCAGTATTTT | CASSQAPGTDTQYF
TRBJ2-7 | TRBV7-9 | . | 13 | . | TGTGCCAGCAGCCCTCTAGGGAGCTACGAGCAGTACTTC | CASSPLGSYEQYF